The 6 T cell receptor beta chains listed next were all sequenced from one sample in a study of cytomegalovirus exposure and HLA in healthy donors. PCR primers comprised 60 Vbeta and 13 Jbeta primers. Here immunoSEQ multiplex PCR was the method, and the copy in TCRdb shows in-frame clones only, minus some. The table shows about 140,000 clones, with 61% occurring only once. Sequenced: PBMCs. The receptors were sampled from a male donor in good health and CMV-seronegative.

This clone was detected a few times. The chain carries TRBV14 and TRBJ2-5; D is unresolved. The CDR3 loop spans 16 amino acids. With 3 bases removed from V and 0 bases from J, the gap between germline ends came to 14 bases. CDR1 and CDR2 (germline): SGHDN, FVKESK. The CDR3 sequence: CASSHLFVHNQETQYF. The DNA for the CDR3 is TGTGCCAGCAGCCACCTTTTCGTACATAACCAAGAGACCCAGTACTTC. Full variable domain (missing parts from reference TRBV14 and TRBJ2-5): EAGVTQFPSHSVIEKGQTVTLRCDPISGHDNLYWYRRVMGKEIKFLLHFVKESKQDESGMPNNRFLAERTGGTYSTLKVQPAELEDSGVYFCASSHLFVHNQETQYFGPGTRLLVL.

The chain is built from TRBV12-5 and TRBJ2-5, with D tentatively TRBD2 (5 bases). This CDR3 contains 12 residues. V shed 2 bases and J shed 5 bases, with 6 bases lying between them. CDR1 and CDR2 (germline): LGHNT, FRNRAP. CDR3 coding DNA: TGTGCTAGTGGTTTGACGGGGGAGACCCAGTACTTC. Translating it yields CASGLTGETQYF.

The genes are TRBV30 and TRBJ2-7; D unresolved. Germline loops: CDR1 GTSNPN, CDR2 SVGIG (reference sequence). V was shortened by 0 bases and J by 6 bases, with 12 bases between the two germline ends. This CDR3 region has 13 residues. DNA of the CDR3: TGTGCCTGGAGTGTACGGGTGGATGGCGAGCAGTACTTC. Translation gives CAWSVRVDGEQYF.

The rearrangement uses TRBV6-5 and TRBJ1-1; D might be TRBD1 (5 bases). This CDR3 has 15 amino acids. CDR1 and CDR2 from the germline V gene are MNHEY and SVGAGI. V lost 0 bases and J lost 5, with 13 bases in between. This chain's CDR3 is CASSYSGGWGTEAFF. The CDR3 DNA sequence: TGTGCCAGCAGTTACTCCGGGGGATGGGGAACTGAAGCTTTCTTT.

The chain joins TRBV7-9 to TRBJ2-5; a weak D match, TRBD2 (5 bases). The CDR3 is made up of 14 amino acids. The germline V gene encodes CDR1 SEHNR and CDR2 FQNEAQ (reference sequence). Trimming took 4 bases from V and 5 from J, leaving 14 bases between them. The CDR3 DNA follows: TGTGCCAGCAGCTCGTCCGGAGGCAGGGAGACCCAGTACTTC. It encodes CASSSSGGRETQYF.

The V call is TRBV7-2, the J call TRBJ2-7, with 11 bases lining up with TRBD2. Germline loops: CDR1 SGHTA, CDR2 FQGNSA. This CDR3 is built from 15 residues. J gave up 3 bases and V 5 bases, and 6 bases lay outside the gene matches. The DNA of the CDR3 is TGTGCCAGCAGCCCCCTAGCGGGGGGTCTCTACGAGCAGTACTTC. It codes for CASSPLAGGLYEQYF. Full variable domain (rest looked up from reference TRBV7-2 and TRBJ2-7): GAGVSQSPSNKVTEKGKDVELRCDPISGHTALYWYRQSLGQGLEFLIYFQGNSAPDKSGLPSDRFSAERTGGSVSTLTIQRTQQEDSAVYLCASSPLAGGLYEQYFGPGTRLTVT.